This entry is about one T cell receptor beta chain. Its antigen is currently not known. There are no base qualities to consult, and no much larger clone falls within one base. These data belong to a study of blood T cell repertoires in COVID-19 (dated by TCRdb to 2020 to 2021). Regarding the research as a whole: The collaborator samples originated in the United States, Italy and Spain and spanned the acute and convalescent phases of COVID-19. The prospective study material was composed of cDNA or gDNA derived from T cells, B-cell-depleted T cells, or PBMCs. Subjects who had been exposed to COVID-19, were actively infected with it, or had recovered from it provided the deeply sampled blood TCRbeta repertoires that made up the dataset. The repertoires were released in a freely available public database meant as a resource for research on the immune response to SARS-CoV-2. The samples were drawn from the first 160 participants of the ongoing ImmuneRACE study and from 950 to 1,500 subjects provided by 6 global collaborators. The sample metadata nearly always contained a de-identified subject ID, COVID-19 status, age in years and sex. Where available, HLA class I and class II types were taken from metadata supplied by the sample provider and were not determined by assay-based typing. Study-wide conclusions, independent of this receptor: The amount of clinical and demographic metadata varied by source and participant and was provided uncurated.

TCRbeta CDR3 regions were amplified from genomic DNA using the immunoSEQ Assay, a bias-controlled multiplex PCR. The paper's data handling went like this. Within the assay, amplification of reference gene primers was used to estimate how many nucleated cells each sample contained. To quantify the absolute abundance of each unique TCRbeta CDR3 rearrangement, sequence reads were collapsed and filtered. For each sample, productive Simpson clonality was calculated by taking the square root of Simpson's diversity index across productive rearrangements. TCRdb limited this immuneACCESS table to in-frame rearrangements with V and J called. A share of clones is missing; checked studies link under half to unresolved V genes, and the rest is unexplained. V, J and clone size were drawn from that table, and D and trimming were deduced from the DNA. This sample is represented by 150,000 to 200,000 clones; 83% of them were singletons. The ten most abundant clones make up approximately 6.5% of the sample.

V is pared back by 5 bases and J by 1 base, with 11 bases lying between the germline termini. Its CDR3 holds 14 amino acids, cysteine through phenylalanine. Only the CDR3 DNA stays, 42 bases, in frame from base 1. CDR1 LGHNA and CDR2 YNFKEQ are derived from the germline V gene. Each collaborating institution followed its own protocols to collect whole blood in K2EDTA tubes. For TCRbeta analysis, collaborator samples were shipped as frozen whole blood, as isolated PBMCs, or as DNA extracted from either sample type. This clonotype was sampled from a woman between 40 and 50 years old with acute or convalescent COVID-19. Specimen: peripheral blood. The rearrangement joined TRBV4-2 to TRBJ1-1; a weak D assignment points to TRBD1 (6 bases agree). The DNA reads TGTGCCAGCAGCTCAGGGGTCGGGAACACTGAAGCTTTCTTT. This yields the protein CASSSGVGNTEAFF.